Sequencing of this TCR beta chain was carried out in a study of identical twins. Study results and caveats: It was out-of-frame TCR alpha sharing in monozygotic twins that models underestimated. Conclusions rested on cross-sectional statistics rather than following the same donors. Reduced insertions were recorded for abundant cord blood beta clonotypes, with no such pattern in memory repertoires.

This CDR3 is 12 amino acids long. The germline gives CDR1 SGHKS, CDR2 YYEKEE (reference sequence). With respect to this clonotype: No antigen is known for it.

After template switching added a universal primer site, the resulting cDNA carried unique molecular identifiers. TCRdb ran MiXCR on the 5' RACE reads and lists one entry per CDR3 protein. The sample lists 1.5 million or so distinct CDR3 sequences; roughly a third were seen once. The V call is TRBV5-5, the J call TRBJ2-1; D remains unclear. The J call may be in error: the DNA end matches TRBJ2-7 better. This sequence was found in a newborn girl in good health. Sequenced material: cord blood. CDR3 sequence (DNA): TGTGCCAGCACCAACAGCTACAATGAGCAGTACTTC. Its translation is CASTNSYNEQYF.